The TCR beta chain under discussion was sequenced for a study of cytomegalovirus exposure and HLA in healthy donors. As for the study in general: HLA-typed donors contributed 65 million to 95 million unique TCRs, which were held in an early data release. Caucasian-associated ancestry cluster membership applied to under 85% of approximately 400 genotyped donors.

Trimming took 5 bases from V and 4 from J; bases not matched to a gene: 5. In germline, CDR1 is LNHNV, CDR2 YYDKDF (reference sequence). This CDR3 region has 14 residues. The PCR was carried out with 60 Vbeta primers and 13 Jbeta primers. The table came from immunoSEQ multiplex PCR; TCRdb's copy has only in-frame clones and leaves some out. The table includes 150,000 to 200,000 clones, around 84% detected once. As to this clone: Its specificity is not known.

Findings of the study overall: In vitro testing confirmed a few CMV-associated chains as specific for CMV antigens. In a later analysis, HLA-associated TCR beta chains were more clonally expanded than equally common others.

Sequenced input: PBMCs. The clonotype originates from a male donor in good health and CMV-seropositive. The V gene is TRBV15, the J gene TRBJ1-3; 7 bases fit TRBD1. CDR3 DNA sequence: TGTGCCACCAGCTACCGACAGGGCGGAAACACCATATATTTT. As protein: CATSYRQGGNTIYF.